This T cell receptor beta chain is from a study of blood T cell repertoires in COVID-19. At the level of the study: The United States, Italy and Spain provided the acute and convalescent COVID-19 samples.

V lost 5 bases and J lost 2; bases outside the gene matches: 5. The CDR3 covers 14 residues. Per germline, CDR1 SGHRS and CDR2 YFSETQ. TCRdb's table, derived via immunoSEQ multiplex PCR, lists solely in-frame clones and lacks some. The sample consists of roughly 53,000 clones, about 85% of them appearing once. This clone was seen just once. The gene calls are TRBV5-1 and TRBJ2-5; 8 bases are a match to TRBD2. The material sequenced was peripheral blood. This sequence was found in a human donor in a cohort sampled during active COVID-19. The CDR3 nucleotides are TGCGCCAGCAGGCGGGGGGAGATACAAGAGACCCAGTACTTC. It is translated as CASRRGEIQETQYF.